Listed here are 28 T cell receptor beta chains from one sample, sequenced in a study of blood T cell repertoires in COVID-19. This table comes from immunoSEQ multiplex PCR, and its TCRdb copy is limited to in-frame clones, with some not included. Here the sample spans 55,000 to 65,000 clones, about 91% being singletons. The specimen was peripheral blood. These receptors were taken from a woman aged 55-70 years with active COVID-19.

The chain uses TRBV7-2 and TRBJ1-1; D might be TRBD1 (5 bases). The germline V gene encodes CDR1 SGHTA and CDR2 FQGNSA. The CDR3 extends over 13 amino acids. V was shortened by 2 bases and J by 3 bases, with 7 bases between the two germline ends. Here the CDR3 DNA reads TGTGCCAGCAGCTTAAGGGGATACACTGAAGCTTTCTTT. Amino acid sequence: CASSLRGYTEAFF.

The gene calls are TRBV3-1 (or the pseudogene TRBV3-2) and TRBJ1-6; 9 positions agree with TRBD1. The germline gives CDR1 LGHDT, CDR2 YNNKEL (reference sequence). V dropped 4 bases and J dropped 11; count of bases not matched to a gene: 6. The CDR3 is made up of 14 amino acids. In DNA form, the CDR3 reads TGTGCCAGCAGCCCCGGGACAGGGAACCCACCCCTCCACTTT. It is translated as CASSPGTGNPPLHF.

This chain uses TRBV19 with TRBJ2-3; tentative D call: TRBD2 (7 bases). With 0 bases removed from V and 2 bases from J, the gap between germline ends came to 12 bases. The CDR3 runs 16 residues. CDR1 is LNHDA and CDR2 is SQIVND in the germline V gene (reference sequence). As DNA, the CDR3 is TGTGCCAGTAGTATAGATGGGAGGGACAACACAGATACGCAGTATTTT. Its translation: CASSIDGRDNTDTQYF.

This chain connects TRBV19 to TRBJ2-3; TRBD2 matches at 10 bases. The CDR3 contains 16 residues. Per the germline V gene, CDR1 is LNHDA and CDR2 is SQIVND (reference sequence). J was trimmed by 1 base and V by 5 bases; bases with no gene match: 6. The CDR3 sequence is CASSVTGTSGTDTQYF. Written as DNA, the CDR3 is TGTGCCAGTAGTGTAACCGGGACTAGCGGCACAGATACGCAGTATTTT.

This CDR3 reads CASSEAGAHRNEQFF. In nucleotides, the CDR3 is TGTGCCAGCAGCGAAGCGGGGGCCCATCGAAATGAGCAGTTCTTC. The chain is built from TRBV9 and TRBJ2-1, with 8 bases matching TRBD2. The length of the CDR3 is 15 residues. J gave up 7 bases and V 3 bases, and 9 bases lay outside the gene matches. Germline V CDR1 and CDR2: SGDLS, YYNGEE.

This clone was counted only a few times. The gene calls are TRBV5-1 and TRBJ2-7; D may be TRBD1 (5 bases). Germline CDR1 and CDR2: SGHRS and YFSETQ. V lost 3 bases and J lost 0, with 19 bases in between. This CDR3 region has 17 residues. The CDR3 is CASSSLTDAHNSYEQYF. The CDR3, as DNA: TGCGCCAGCAGCTCGCTGACAGACGCACATAACTCCTACGAGCAGTACTTC.

The chain is built from TRBV3-1 (or the pseudogene TRBV3-2) and TRBJ2-2, with TRBD2 matching 9 bases. The trim removed 10 bases at V and 6 bases at J, leaving 6 bases unmatched. The CDR3 extends over 13 amino acids. Germline V CDR1 and CDR2: LGHDT, YNNKEL (reference sequence). The CDR3 protein is CATTGLASGELFF. In DNA form, the CDR3 reads TGTGCCACCACGGGACTAGCTTCCGGGGAGCTGTTTTTT.

The rearrangement joins TRBV19 to TRBJ2-7; 10 nucleotides match TRBD1. The CDR3 loop spans 15 amino acids. Germline V lookup: CDR1 LNHDA, CDR2 SQIVND (reference sequence). The J segment lost 5 bases and the V segment lost 5 bases, leaving 9 bases of the junction unmatched. CDR3 DNA: TGTGCCAGTAGTCCCAGGACAGGGGGACGGGACGAGCAGTACTTC. Translation gives CASSPRTGGRDEQYF. The full variable domain, with the rest looked up from reference TRBV19 and TRBJ2-7, is DGGITQSPKYLFRKEGQNVTLSCEQNLNHDAMYWYRQDPGQGLRLIYYSQIVNDFQKGDIAEGYSVSREKKESFPLTVTSAQKNPTAFYLCASSPRTGGRDEQYFGPGTRLTVT.

V usage is TRBV29-1 and J usage is TRBJ2-1, with 10 bases lining up with TRBD1. V lost 6 bases and J lost 4; bases outside the gene matches: 6. Germline CDR1 is SQVTM and CDR2 is ANQGSEA. There are 14 residues in the CDR3. CDR3 loop: CSVLRDRGYNEQFF. As DNA, the CDR3 is TGCAGCGTCCTCCGGGACAGGGGATACAATGAGCAGTTCTTC.

This chain connects TRBV5-1 to TRBJ2-1, with 7 positions matching TRBD1. CDR1 and CDR2 from the germline V gene are SGHRS and YFSETQ. V dropped 5 bases and J dropped 4; count of bases not matched to a gene: 9. CDR3 length: 15 amino acids. CDR3 protein: CASSNEGATYNEQFF. The CDR3 nucleotides are TGCGCCAGCAGTAACGAGGGGGCGACGTACAATGAGCAGTTCTTC.

The chain has TRBV27 and TRBJ2-3; 7 bases fit TRBD1. The V and J ends lost 5 bases and 1 base, in that order; junction bases with no gene match: 3. This CDR3 is built from 14 residues. CDR1 is MNHEY, CDR2 SMNVEV, per germline (reference sequence). Written as DNA, the CDR3 is TGTGCCAGCAGTCCGGGACAGCGCACAGATACGCAGTATTTT. Protein sequence: CASSPGQRTDTQYF.

This rearrangement joins TRBV9 to TRBJ2-5; 9 nucleotides align to TRBD2. The CDR3 is 14 amino acids. Germline assignment: CDR1 SGDLS and CDR2 YYNGEE. After removal of 4 bases from V and 2 bases from J, the junction contained 3 bases not matched to a gene. The CDR3 sequence: CASSTGLAQETQYF. The CDR3 DNA reads as TGTGCCAGCAGCACCGGACTAGCGCAAGAGACCCAGTACTTC. The whole variable domain, filled in from reference TRBV9 and TRBJ2-5, reads DSGVTQTPKHLITATGQRVTLRCSPRSGDLSVYWYQQSLDQGLQFLIQYYNGEERAKGNILERFSAQQFPDLHSELNLSSLELGDSALYFCASSTGLAQETQYFGPGTRLLVL.

This chain connects TRBV5-4 to TRBJ2-1, with 13 bases matching TRBD2. Germline values: CDR1 SGHNT, CDR2 YYREEE (reference sequence). With V trimmed by 4 bases and J by 1 base, 5 bases remained unmatched. CDR3 length: 17 residues. DNA of the CDR3: TGTGCCAGCAGCCCCGGACTAGCGGGGGAATCCTACAATGAGCAGTTCTTC. Protein sequence: CASSPGLAGESYNEQFF. The full variable domain, completed using reference TRBV5-4 and TRBJ2-1, is ETGVTQSPTHLIKTRGQQVTLRCSSQSGHNTVSWYQQALGQGPQFIFQYYREEENGRGNFPPRFSGLQFPNYSSELNVNALELDDSALYLCASSPGLAGESYNEQFFGPGTRLTVL.

This clone appeared a few times. This rearrangement joins TRBV6-5 to TRBJ1-6, with unresolved D. This CDR3 is built from 14 residues. Per germline, CDR1 MNHEY and CDR2 SVGAGI. V lost 2 bases, J lost 4 bases, and 6 bases lay in between. CDR3 DNA: TGTGCCAGCAGTTACGGGAGATATAATTCACCCCTCCACTTT. This translates into CASSYGRYNSPLHF.

The chain employs TRBV25-1 and TRBJ2-3; possibly TRBD2 for D (7 bases). With 3 bases removed from V and 2 bases from J, the gap between germline ends came to 12 bases. The CDR3 covers 15 residues. Germline CDR1 is MGHDK and CDR2 is SYGVNS. CDR3 region: CASSDTGGSTDTQYF. The CDR3 bases are TGTGCCAGCAGTGACACGGGGGGCTCCACAGATACGCAGTATTTT. Complete variable domain (other parts from reference TRBV25-1 and TRBJ2-3): EADIYQTPRYLVIGTGKKITLECSQTMGHDKMYWYQQDPGMELHLIHYSYGVNSTEKGDLSSESTVSRIRTEHFPLTLESARPSHTSQYLCASSDTGGSTDTQYFGPGTRLTVL.

The chain carries TRBV7-8 and TRBJ1-2; D is perhaps TRBD1 (5 bases). The germline CDR1 and CDR2 sequences are SGHVS and FQNEAQ. V was trimmed by 3 bases and J by 4 bases, leaving 15 bases between them. This CDR3 comprises 15 residues. CDR3 loop: CASSLYGGEAYGYTF. The DNA of the CDR3 is TGTGCCAGCAGCTTGTATGGGGGGGAGGCCTATGGCTACACCTTC.

V is TRBV29-1 and J is TRBJ1-2; 7 bases map to TRBD1. Germline trimming cut 6 bases from V and 4 bases from J; bases unmatched to any gene: 2. The length of the CDR3 is 11 residues. Germline CDR1 is SQVTM and CDR2 is ANQGSEA. This chain's CDR3 is CSVRDSYGYTF. CDR3 in DNA: TGCAGCGTCCGGGACAGCTATGGCTACACCTTC.

This clone was observed a handful of times. V and J are TRBV7-9 and TRBJ1-2; the D is unclear. There are 11 residues in the CDR3. V was clipped by 5 bases and J by 7 bases, with 8 bases between them. Looked up from germline, CDR1 is SEHNR and CDR2 is FQNEAQ (reference sequence). CDR3 nucleotides: TGTGCCAGCAGCCCTAATGCTGGCTACACCTTC. This gives the protein CASSPNAGYTF.

This rearrangement joins TRBV6-1 to TRBJ2-1; 8 bases agree with TRBD2. J gave up 3 bases and V 3 bases, and 7 bases lay outside the gene matches. Germline CDR1 reads MNHNS; CDR2 reads SASEGT. The CDR3 sequence is 16 residues long. The CDR3 sequence: CASSEDGGDDYNEQFF. The DNA for the CDR3 is TGTGCCAGCAGTGAGGACGGGGGGGATGACTACAATGAGCAGTTCTTC.

This clone was observed at least ten times. The rearrangement links TRBV7-9 to TRBJ1-2; D gene ambiguous. The V end was cut by 5 bases, the J end by 3 bases, with 13 bases between. Germline V gene data show CDR1 as SEHNR and CDR2 as FQNEAQ (reference sequence). CDR3 length: 14 amino acids. The DNA of the CDR3 is TGTGCCAGCAGCCGAGTGCAGACTTACTATGGCTACACCTTC. This translates into CASSRVQTYYGYTF.

This clone qualifies as medium-sized (0.01 to 0.1%). This sequence joins TRBV4-3 and TRBJ1-1; 9 nucleotides match TRBD1. Trimming took 0 bases from V and 5 from J; bases not matched to a gene: 7. From germline, CDR1 is LGHNA and CDR2 YSLEER. The CDR3 length is 16 residues. Here the CDR3 reads CASSQELGQGWTEAFF. CDR3 DNA sequence: TGCGCCAGCAGCCAAGAGCTGGGACAGGGATGGACTGAAGCTTTCTTT.

The genes are TRBV24-1 and TRBJ1-1, with 8 nucleotides matching TRBD1. Per germline, CDR1 KGHDR and CDR2 SFDVKD. The V gene end was trimmed by 0 bases and the J gene end by 11 bases; junction bases not matched to a gene: 13. This CDR3 is 16 amino acids long. Here the CDR3 DNA reads TGTGCCACCAGTGATTTGCACAGGGGGGCTCCAGGGGTGGCTTTCTTT. It codes for CATSDLHRGAPGVAFF.

The chain uses TRBV24-1 and TRBJ1-5; 8 bases are a match to TRBD1. The trim removed 5 bases at V and 7 bases at J, leaving 3 bases unmatched. Germline lookup yields CDR1 KGHDR and CDR2 SFDVKD. The CDR3 length is 13 residues. CDR3 loop: CATSAGGEQPQHF. As DNA, the CDR3 is TGTGCCACCAGTGCAGGGGGCGAGCAGCCCCAGCATTTT.

This clone is a singleton in its sample. The CDR3 DNA is TGTGCCAGCGGACTAGCGGGGGGGCTGAGCGGGGAGCTGTTTTTT. It specifies CASGLAGGLSGELFF. The J gene is TRBJ2-2, the V gene TRBV28; 15 nucleotides match TRBD2. The V segment lost 8 bases and the J segment 7 bases; nucleotides outside the gene matches: 5. Germline-derived CDR1 and CDR2 are MDHEN and SYDVKM. This CDR3 has 15 residues.

The chain carries TRBV7-9 and TRBJ2-1; D is possibly TRBD2 (6 bases). Germline V CDR1 and CDR2: SEHNR, FQNEAQ (reference sequence). V dropped 5 bases and J dropped 6 bases, with 20 bases sitting between them. This CDR3 region has 16 residues. DNA of the CDR3: TGTGCCAGCAGCCGCATCACTAGCCGAAGTCTCAATGAGCAGTTCTTC. This sequence encodes CASSRITSRSLNEQFF.

V is TRBV24-1 and J is TRBJ1-6, with a weak D call TRBD1 (6 bases). There are 16 residues in the CDR3. The germline V and J ends were trimmed by 1 base and 7 bases, with 13 bases remaining between them. CDR1 and CDR2 from the germline V gene are KGHDR and SFDVKD. The CDR3 nucleotides read TGTGCCACCAGTGATTTTACAGGGCCAGGGAATTCACCCCTCCACTTT. The encoded protein is CATSDFTGPGNSPLHF.

This chain connects TRBV5-6 to TRBJ1-2; D gene unclear. The V gene's germline CDR1 is SGHDT and CDR2 YYEEEE. The length of the CDR3 is 15 residues. V was pared by 0 bases and J by 2 bases, with 11 bases between. The CDR3 loop is CASSLGELLNYGYTF. In DNA form, the CDR3 reads TGTGCCAGCAGCTTGGGGGAGCTCCTCAACTATGGCTACACCTTC.

The chain joins TRBV5-6 to TRBJ2-7; perhaps TRBD2 as D (6 bases). Germline V gene data show CDR1 as SGHDT and CDR2 as YYEEEE. CDR3 length: 15 amino acids. V lost 6 bases, J lost 2 bases, and 18 bases lay in between. DNA for the CDR3: TGTGCCAGCACCCCGGCTGGGAGGACCACCTACGAGCAGTACTTC. As protein: CASTPAGRTTYEQYF.